The rows below give T cell receptor beta chains drawn from one sample of a study of blood T cell repertoires in COVID-19. Assay used: immunoSEQ multiplex PCR; TCRdb lists only in-frame clones, some missing. The data contain roughly 230,000 clones, around 90% of them singletons. Sequenced material: peripheral blood. These receptors all stem from a human donor in a cohort sampled during active COVID-19. Each CDR3 is given without its conserved first and last residue. A D gene is named only where the DNA matches it firmly. The size of a clone is reported for some rows only, either as once, few or many, or as a class for expanded clones.

clone_size: NA; d_call: NA; v_call: TRBV6-5; cdr3_aa: ASRRRGSNQPQH
clone_size: NA; d_call: TRBD2; v_call: TRBV19; cdr3_aa: ASSYRTSGNEQF
clone_size: NA; d_call: NA; v_call: TRBV11-2; cdr3_aa: ASSFEGSSETYEQY
clone_size: NA; d_call: NA; v_call: TRBV6-1; cdr3_aa: ASSEYGEKLF
clone_size: NA; d_call: TRBD1; v_call: TRBV9; cdr3_aa: ASSGRGRDRFFGYT
clone_size: NA; d_call: TRBD2; v_call: TRBV18; cdr3_aa: ASRPLEGGPSGETQY
clone_size: NA; d_call: NA; v_call: TRBV28; cdr3_aa: ASRIRVRTDTQY
clone_size: NA; d_call: NA; v_call: TRBV4-3; cdr3_aa: ASSQGGPGLRMTQY
clone_size: NA; d_call: NA; v_call: TRBV7-9; cdr3_aa: ASSLGDQPQH
clone_size: NA; d_call: NA; v_call: TRBV5-6; cdr3_aa: ASSPGHAYEQY
clone_size: NA; d_call: TRBD1; v_call: TRBV14; cdr3_aa: ASSLSGTGFYEQY
clone_size: NA; d_call: TRBD2; v_call: TRBV5-4; cdr3_aa: ASSLAGGPSYEQY
clone_size: NA; d_call: NA; v_call: TRBV15; cdr3_aa: ATSREAGLFYEQY
clone_size: NA; d_call: NA; v_call: TRBV6-5; cdr3_aa: ASSTVNTEAF
clone_size: NA; d_call: TRBD1; v_call: TRBV7-2; cdr3_aa: ASSPLGQGVHEQY
clone_size: NA; d_call: NA; v_call: TRBV10-3; cdr3_aa: AISEQPNEKLF
clone_size: NA; d_call: NA; v_call: TRBV4-3; cdr3_aa: ASSQDRRVNNNEQF
clone_size: NA; d_call: TRBD2; v_call: TRBV7-2; cdr3_aa: ASSFGLEDEQY
clone_size: NA; d_call: NA; v_call: TRBV24-1; cdr3_aa: ATSGLARYNEQF
clone_size: NA; d_call: TRBD2; v_call: TRBV19; cdr3_aa: ASSIEGGGEQY
clone_size: NA; d_call: TRBD2; v_call: TRBV2; cdr3_aa: ASSVRGEETQY
clone_size: NA; d_call: TRBD1; v_call: TRBV30; cdr3_aa: AWSVFEVGQADNEQF
clone_size: NA; d_call: TRBD1; v_call: TRBV12-3/TRBV12-4; cdr3_aa: ASSPGQGFEQY
clone_size: NA; d_call: NA; v_call: TRBV3-1/TRBV3-2; cdr3_aa: ASSQERRLPGTTPVRVYEQY
clone_size: NA; d_call: NA; v_call: TRBV15; cdr3_aa: ATSRGQAQGGYGYT
clone_size: NA; d_call: NA; v_call: TRBV2; cdr3_aa: ASAGALGYT
clone_size: NA; d_call: NA; v_call: TRBV7-2; cdr3_aa: ASSPTGGGARGTEAF
clone_size: NA; d_call: TRBD1; v_call: TRBV12-3/TRBV12-4; cdr3_aa: ASSLGQGTEAF
clone_size: NA; d_call: TRBD1; v_call: TRBV7-8; cdr3_aa: ASSHLPVLGQGAGEQY
clone_size: NA; d_call: NA; v_call: TRBV9; cdr3_aa: ASSVSRSSYEQY
clone_size: NA; d_call: NA; v_call: TRBV6-9; cdr3_aa: ASSYSKDRANTEAF
clone_size: NA; d_call: TRBD1; v_call: TRBV7-8; cdr3_aa: ASSLGDRVYEQY
clone_size: NA; d_call: TRBD1; v_call: TRBV28; cdr3_aa: ASSSGHRGFDEQY
clone_size: NA; d_call: TRBD1; v_call: TRBV27; cdr3_aa: ASTLGVGTGDTGELF
clone_size: NA; d_call: NA; v_call: TRBV7-8; cdr3_aa: ASSLLGGLPAEQF
clone_size: NA; d_call: NA; v_call: TRBV28; cdr3_aa: ASSRETQY
clone_size: NA; d_call: NA; v_call: TRBV11-2; cdr3_aa: ASSLGLANPSETQY
clone_size: NA; d_call: NA; v_call: TRBV19; cdr3_aa: ASSIGRQGLGVQY
clone_size: once; d_call: NA; v_call: TRBV28; cdr3_aa: ASSLSPSQREKLF
clone_size: NA; d_call: TRBD1; v_call: TRBV14; cdr3_aa: ASSQGDRADF
clone_size: once; d_call: NA; v_call: TRBV19; cdr3_aa: ASSIGGIGTGELF
clone_size: NA; d_call: TRBD1; v_call: TRBV5-1; cdr3_aa: ASSRTGWDYGYT
clone_size: NA; d_call: TRBD2; v_call: TRBV5-1; cdr3_aa: ASSLRGDPYNEQF
clone_size: NA; d_call: NA; v_call: TRBV6-1; cdr3_aa: ASSEHSRGSQPQH
clone_size: NA; d_call: NA; v_call: TRBV19; cdr3_aa: ASSIGHQPQH
clone_size: NA; d_call: TRBD2; v_call: TRBV7-3; cdr3_aa: ASSLAASYEQY
clone_size: NA; d_call: TRBD1; v_call: TRBV28; cdr3_aa: ASLRGTGGYEQY
clone_size: NA; d_call: TRBD1; v_call: TRBV19; cdr3_aa: ASSMGNTGGETQY
clone_size: NA; d_call: TRBD1; v_call: TRBV5-6; cdr3_aa: ASSYRDRQDQPQH
clone_size: NA; d_call: NA; v_call: TRBV18; cdr3_aa: ASSPSGETGNTIY
clone_size: NA; d_call: NA; v_call: TRBV29-1; cdr3_aa: SVGLAYEQY
clone_size: NA; d_call: NA; v_call: TRBV15; cdr3_aa: ATSNHPRDLMNTEAF
clone_size: NA; d_call: TRBD1; v_call: TRBV18; cdr3_aa: ASSPQGASGANVLT
clone_size: NA; d_call: TRBD1; v_call: TRBV19; cdr3_aa: ASSTGGNEQF
clone_size: NA; d_call: TRBD1; v_call: TRBV10-3; cdr3_aa: AIMKDRGRPWSYEQY
clone_size: NA; d_call: NA; v_call: TRBV5-6; cdr3_aa: ASSSGDTQPQH
clone_size: NA; d_call: TRBD1; v_call: TRBV7-2; cdr3_aa: ASSLDRGLGFEQY